Presented here are 14 T cell receptor beta chains from one specimen sequenced in a study of shared clonotypes between healthy human individuals (dated by TCRdb to 2018 to 2021). The library relied on the immunoSEQ multiplex PCR assay. This is the immuneACCESS table as TCRdb keeps it, with only in-frame sequences that have V and J called. A part of the clones is gone; compared with another copy, unresolved V genes explain less than half, and the rest is unexplained. For this sample there are roughly 1 million clones; around three quarters appear just once. More than 0.5% of the sample is taken by the ten largest. What was sequenced was memory CD4+ T cells from PBMCs. What this sample's cell subset or site label stands for: CD45RA-negative fraction. Receptor source: a man younger than 30 in good health. Some clones in this sample may be carry-over from other donors' samples.

The table lists this clone with a few counts. V and J are TRBV2 and TRBJ1-5; D ambiguous. The ends were cut back, 3 bases at V and 7 bases at J, with 7 bases in the middle. The length of the CDR3 is 12 residues. The germline V gene has CDR1 SNHLY and CDR2 FYNNEI. CDR3 loop: CASSEGIQPQHF. The DNA for the CDR3 is TGTGCCAGCAGTGAGGGGATCCAGCCCCAGCATTTT.

This rearrangement joins TRBV14 to TRBJ1-2; D is unresolved. V lost 0 bases and J 8 bases, leaving 7 bases between the germline ends. The CDR3 spans 12 residues. Germline loops: CDR1 SGHDN, CDR2 FVKESK. The CDR3 region has the DNA TGTGCCAGCAGCCAAGACGTCCGGGGCTACACCTTC. Its protein is CASSQDVRGYTF.

This rearrangement joins TRBV7-3 to TRBJ1-1, with D possibly matching TRBD1 (5 bases). The germline CDR1 and CDR2 sequences are SGHTA and FQGTGA. The CDR3 has 12 amino acids. V was clipped by 5 bases and J by 8 bases, with 12 bases between them. The CDR3 sequence: CASSPWDGEAFF. CDR3 nucleotide sequence: TGTGCCAGCAGCCCTTGGGACGGAGAAGCTTTCTTT.

The rearrangement uses TRBV28 and TRBJ1-2; D might be TRBD1 (6 bases). The CDR3 contains 15 residues. V was pared by 7 bases and J by 3 bases, with 18 bases between. Germline V gene data show CDR1 as MDHEN and CDR2 as SYDVKM. The CDR3 spells CASINGGAEYYGYTF. The CDR3, as DNA: TGTGCCAGCATCAATGGGGGCGCTGAGTACTATGGCTACACCTTC.

This chain connects TRBV29-1 to TRBJ2-7; weak D call: TRBD2 (5 bases). Germline V gene sequence: CDR1 SQVTM, CDR2 ANQGSEA. The V gene lost 8 bases and the J gene lost 6 bases, with 14 bases spanning the gap. This CDR3 comprises 11 residues. The CDR3 reads CSIREGLEQYF. CDR3 sequence (DNA): TGCAGCATTCGGGAAGGGCTCGAGCAGTACTTC.

The chain uses TRBV9 and TRBJ2-5; TRBD2 might be the D (6 bases). V was shortened by 3 bases and J by 1 base, with 13 bases between the two germline ends. Germline V CDR1 and CDR2: SGDLS, YYNGEE. This CDR3 has 15 residues. For the CDR3, the DNA is TGTGCCAGCAGCGCAGACGTGCGGGGCCAAGAGACCCAGTACTTC. It yields the protein CASSADVRGQETQYF.

Note on this clone: The sample carries other DNA sequences with the same CDR3. The CDR3: CASSPQGNGNTIYF. In DNA, the CDR3 is TGTGCCAGCTCACCACAGGGGAACGGAAACACCATATATTTT. The gene calls are TRBV18 and TRBJ1-3; possible D gene TRBD1, 5 bases. The CDR3 extends over 14 amino acids. Trimming removed 1 base from V and 4 bases from J, with 8 bases in between. The germline V gene has CDR1 KGHSH and CDR2 LQKENI.

Concerning this clone: This same CDR3 is encoded by further DNA sequences in the sample. The gene calls are TRBV5-6 and TRBJ2-6; D uncertain. Trimming removed 4 bases from V and 1 base from J, with 9 bases in between. Per the germline V gene, CDR1 is SGHDT and CDR2 is YYEEEE. The CDR3 has 15 residues. The DNA of the CDR3 is TGTGCCAGCAGCCCCGGGCTGTCTGGGGCCAACGTCCTGACTTTC. It encodes CASSPGLSGANVLTF.

The chain employs TRBV6-5 and TRBJ2-7, with D perhaps matching TRBD1 (6 bases). The CDR3 extends over 15 amino acids. CDR1 and CDR2 (germline): MNHEY, SVGAGI. V lost 2 bases and J 2 bases, leaving 13 bases between the germline ends. CDR3 bases: TGTGCCAGCAGTTACGGGAGACAGGCGGCCTACGAGCAGTACTTC. The encoded protein is CASSYGRQAAYEQYF.

The chain joins TRBV7-3 to TRBJ2-7, with D unresolved. V shed 4 bases and J shed 3 bases, with 16 bases lying between them. CDR1 and CDR2 from the germline V gene are SGHTA and FQGTGA. The CDR3 runs to 15 residues. The CDR3 region has the DNA TGTGCCAGCAGCTCTTACAGAAGCCTGAACTACGAGCAGTACTTC. This sequence encodes CASSSYRSLNYEQYF. Together with reference TRBV7-3 and TRBJ2-7, the CDR3 gives the full variable domain: GAGVSQTPSNKVTEKGKYVELRCDPISGHTALYWYRQSLGQGPEFLIYFQGTGAADDSGLPNDRFFAVRPEGSVSTLKIQRTERGDSAVYLCASSSYRSLNYEQYFGPGTRLTVT.

The V gene is TRBV6-6, the J gene TRBJ1-5; unclear D gene. Trimming took 0 bases from V and 7 from J, leaving 10 bases between them. CDR1 and CDR2 from the germline V gene are MNHNY and SVGAGI (reference sequence). The CDR3 runs 14 residues. In DNA, the CDR3 is TGTGCCAGCAGTTACTCGAACCAAGGGCAGCCCCAGCATTTT. It codes for CASSYSNQGQPQHF.

With respect to this clone: One junction end does not reproduce the germline sequence, and a read error may be involved. The J gene is TRBJ1-3, the V gene TRBV18; 8 bases line up with TRBD1. This CDR3 is built from 15 residues. Germline assignment: CDR1 KGHSH and CDR2 LQKENI. The chain's CDR3 is CASSPQGVTGNTIYF. CDR3 coding DNA: TGTGCCAGCTCCCCACAGGGGGTCACTGGAAACACCATATATTTT.

This chain connects TRBV10-3 to TRBJ2-5; 9 bases are a match to TRBD1. This CDR3 contains 14 residues. The germline CDR1 and CDR2 sequences are ENHRY and SYGVKD. The J segment lost 4 bases and the V segment lost 6 bases, leaving 6 bases of the junction unmatched. The DNA of the CDR3 is TGTGCCATCAGCAACAGGGGGCGTGGAGAGACCCAGTACTTC. Translating it yields CAISNRGRGETQYF.

The V call is TRBV5-6, the J call TRBJ2-7; no reliable D call. Germline V gene lookup returns CDR1 SGHDT and CDR2 YYEEEE. V lost 2 bases to trimming and J lost 3 bases, with 15 bases between them. There are 15 residues in the CDR3. The CDR3 DNA reads TGTGCCAGCAGCTTTAGGCCCGGCATCGACTACGAGCAGTACTTC. Encoded protein: CASSFRPGIDYEQYF.